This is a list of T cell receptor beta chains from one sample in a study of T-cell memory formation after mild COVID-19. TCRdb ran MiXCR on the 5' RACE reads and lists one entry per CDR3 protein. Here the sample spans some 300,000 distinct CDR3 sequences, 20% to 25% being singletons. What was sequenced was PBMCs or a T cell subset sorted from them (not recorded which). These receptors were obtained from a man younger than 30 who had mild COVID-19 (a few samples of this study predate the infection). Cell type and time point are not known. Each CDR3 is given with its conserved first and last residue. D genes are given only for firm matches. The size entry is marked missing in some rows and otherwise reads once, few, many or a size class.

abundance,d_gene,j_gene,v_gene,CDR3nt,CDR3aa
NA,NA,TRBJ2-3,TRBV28,TGTGCCAGCAGCACACCGGCGGGGGCCTTCACAGATACGCAGTATTTT,CASSTPAGAFTDTQYF
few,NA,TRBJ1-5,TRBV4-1,TGCGCCAGCAGCCAAGATCAAATCCCGGGACAGCCCCAGCATTTT,CASSQDQIPGQPQHF
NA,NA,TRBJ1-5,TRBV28,TGTGCCAGCAGTTTCACGGGGCCACCCTATCAGCCCCAGCATTTT,CASSFTGPPYQPQHF
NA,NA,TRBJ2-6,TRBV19,TGTGCCAGTAGTATTCAGGGTACTGGGGCCAACGTCCTGACTTTC,CASSIQGTGANVLTF
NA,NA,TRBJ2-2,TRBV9,TGTGCCAGCAGCCCGGGCGGGGGCGCCACCGGGGAGCTGTTTTTT,CASSPGGGATGELFF
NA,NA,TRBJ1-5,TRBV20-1,TGCAGTGCTAGAGGGTTCGGGGCGGGGAATCAGCCCCAGCATTTT,CSARGFGAGNQPQHF
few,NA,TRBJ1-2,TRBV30,TGTGCCTGCACTCGGACAGTACTCTATGGCTACACCTTC,CACTRTVLYGYTF
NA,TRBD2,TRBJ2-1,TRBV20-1,TGCAGTGCTAGTCTCGGCGGGGGGTCCCTCGGTGAGCAGTTCTTC,CSASLGGGSLGEQFF
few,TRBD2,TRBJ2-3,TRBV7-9,TGTGCCAGCAGCTACTTTAGCGGGGGGGCCGTCCATACGCAGTATTTT,CASSYFSGGAVHTQYF
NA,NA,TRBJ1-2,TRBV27,TGTGCCAGCAGTTTGTGGGGAACGCAGTCTAACTATGGCTACACCTTC,CASSLWGTQSNYGYTF
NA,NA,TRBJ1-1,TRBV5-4,TGTGCCAGCAGCTTTCCCCAGGGCGGGAACACTGAAGCTTTCTTT,CASSFPQGGNTEAFF
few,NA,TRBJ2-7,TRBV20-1,TGCAGTGCTATCAATCCATCCGGTTACGAGCAGTACTTC,CSAINPSGYEQYF
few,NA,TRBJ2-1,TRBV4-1,TGCGCCAGCAGCCCACAGGAGGGGATCAATGAGCAGTTCTTC,CASSPQEGINEQFF
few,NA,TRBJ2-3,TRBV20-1,TGCAGTGCTAGAGCCGGCGGAGCGGAGAGCACAGATACGCAGTATTTT,CSARAGGAESTDTQYF
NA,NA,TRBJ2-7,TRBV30,TGTGCCTGGAGTGTGTCTCGCGAGCAGTACTTC,CAWSVSREQYF
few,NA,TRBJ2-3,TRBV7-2,TGTGCCAGCAGCTTAGAGGAGGGGTGGACAGATACGCAGTATTTT,CASSLEEGWTDTQYF
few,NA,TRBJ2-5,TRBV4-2,TGTGCCAGCAGCCACAGGGGCGGACAGACAGAGACCCAGTACTTC,CASSHRGGQTETQYF
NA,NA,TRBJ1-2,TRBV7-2,TGTGCCAGCAGCTTAGTCTTAGGGCATGGCTACACCTTC,CASSLVLGHGYTF
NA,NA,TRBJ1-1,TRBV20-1,TGCAGTGCTAGAGATTTCGGGCGGCTGAACACTGAAGCTTTCTTT,CSARDFGRLNTEAFF
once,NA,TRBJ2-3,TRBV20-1,TGCAGTGCTAGAGATTGGGCGGAAACTAGCACAGATACGCAGTATTTT,CSARDWAETSTDTQYF
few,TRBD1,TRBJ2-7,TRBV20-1,TGCAGTGCTAACGACCGGGACAGCCTTTACGAGCAGTACTTC,CSANDRDSLYEQYF
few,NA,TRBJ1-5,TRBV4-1,TGCGCCAGCCGCTCAGTCAGAGGCGGGAGCAATCAGCCCCAGCATTTT,CASRSVRGGSNQPQHF
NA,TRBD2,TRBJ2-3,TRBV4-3,TGCGCCAGCAGCCAAGATGTAGCGGGAAACACAGATACGCAGTATTTT,CASSQDVAGNTDTQYF
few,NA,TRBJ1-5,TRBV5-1,TGCGCCAGCAAAATATCCGGGACGGACTCTGGGCCCCAGCATTTT,CASKISGTDSGPQHF
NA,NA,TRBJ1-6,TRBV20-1,TGCAGTGCGCGGGACGGACCCTATAATTCACCCCTCCACTTT,CSARDGPYNSPLHF
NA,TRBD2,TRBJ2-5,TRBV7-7,TGTGCCAGCAGCTCAGCGGGGCTACAAGAGACCCAGTACTTC,CASSSAGLQETQYF
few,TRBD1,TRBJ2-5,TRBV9,TGTGCCAGCAGCGTTAGGGGGCAGTGGCAAGAGACCCAGTACTTC,CASSVRGQWQETQYF